The T cell receptor beta chain under discussion was sequenced for a study of shared clonotypes between healthy human individuals (dated by TCRdb to about 2020). About the study as a whole: The cohort included three men and a couple of women between 18 and 49 years of age. For each donor, three plates each were used for CD4 naive and CD4 memory, two plates were used for CD8 naive, and one plate was used for CD8 memory. The study deeply sequenced blood TCR repertoires of several healthy adults to estimate repertoire size and the extent of clonotype sharing between individuals. Different laboratories and diverse techniques were used to prepare libraries and sequence TCR repertoires, to increase sequencing depth and limit assay-specific biases. Each donor's leukapheresis produced roughly between roughly 0.9 and 9 billion PBMCs.

Points the paper makes about the study in general: Roughly 5% of naive CD4, approximately 3.7% of naive CD8, roughly 2.4% of memory CD4, and around 0.4% of memory CD8 clonotypes were shared across several donors. Even with the large sequencing depth, rarefaction of the sorted-subset datasets indicated that sequencing was incomplete. Higher generation probabilities were observed for clonotypes shared by all four sorted-subset donors than for non-shared clonotypes. The genetic and exposure-history diversity represented was limited by the small number of donors. Sampling was restricted to blood, and TCR repertoires in tissues likely differ from the TCR repertoires found in blood. Larger estimated clonotype richness was generally found for naive subsets than for memory subsets. Pairwise subsampling indicated that sequencing depth was expected to affect the degree of clonotype sharing among donors.

TCR CDR3 regions were amplified from genomic DNA by multiplex PCR using the deep immunoSEQ assay. Genomic DNA extracted from each cell subset was distributed evenly over all wells of several immunoSEQ 96-well plates, and each plate served as one replicate. For sorted subsets, 150 to 200 ng genomic DNA, equal to 30,000 to 35,000 T cell genomes, was loaded into each replicate PCR. Purified libraries were measured with a Qubit 3.0 fluorometer, size-checked on a Bioanalyzer 2100, and measured again with the KAPA Library Quantification kit. Every immunoSEQ 96-well plate was sequenced on a dedicated single-read 150-cycle Illumina NextSeq 550 flow cell. The authors' pipeline ran thus. Because the immunoSEQ output included only junctional sequences and no quality scores, the filtering could not be the same as the filtering used for full-length reads. Sequences were annotated with PyIR, a Python wrapper for IgBLAST v1.9, and V/J genes and CDR3 were assigned using IMGT germline references. Any read was removed if the V/J assignment was weak (E-value above 1e-6), the CDR3 was missing, or the read contained stop codons, out-of-frame junctions, or ambiguous translated residues. A V3J clonotype was defined by an identical inferred V gene, J gene, and CDR3 amino acid sequence. The percentage overlap between two repertoires was calculated by dividing the number of shared unique clonotypes by the size of the smaller repertoire. Repertoire richness was assessed with RTK rarefaction, the Chao1 estimator, and Recon v2.1 estimates of unobserved clonotypes. Generation probabilities for all TCRbeta clonotypes obtained by the gDNA method from a handful of donors were computed using OLGA. Entries here come from immuneACCESS through TCRdb and include only in-frame sequences with V and J called. Some clones fail to appear in such tables; in the studies checked, an unresolved V gene covers under half of the shortfall, and the cause of the remainder is unknown. The V and J calls and clone size are taken from that table; D and trimming were inferred from the DNA. The sample includes a few million clones, with approximately 96% observed a single time. Together, the top ten hold roughly 0.13% of the sample.

Taken from the germline V gene, the CDR1 and CDR2 loops are SGHTA and FQGNSA. V was cut back by 3 bases and J by 6 bases, leaving a gap of 9 bases between them. Spanning cysteine to phenylalanine, the CDR3 consists of 12 amino acids. CDR3 DNA is the only sequence kept; it has 36 bases, read in frame from the first base. Donors were healthy HIV-negative adults with no recently reported acute infections or vaccinations. Only Caucasian adults living in Nashville, Tennessee, USA were represented among the donors. CD4+ T cells were enriched through magnetic negative selection, after which naive cells were positively selected on CD45RA and the remaining negative fraction served as the memory subset. Blood was collected by leukapheresis, and PBMCs were isolated by Ficoll-Histopaque density gradient centrifugation and then cryopreserved in liquid nitrogen vapor phase. Analytical flow cytometry was used to check the purity and quantity of each magnetically sorted T cell population. From each sorted fraction, genomic DNA was isolated and quantified by UV absorbance on a Nanodrop 2000c.

About this clone itself: The antigen it binds to is not known. No quality values exist for individual bases; no much larger clone is one base distant.

The sequencing input was naive CD4+ T cells sorted from blood. The cell subset or site label of this sample denotes: CD45RA+ positively selected. The chain is made from TRBV7-2 and TRBJ2-7; the D call could be TRBD1 or TRBD2, with each sharing 5 bases. The receptor's source is a young man in good health. CDR3 loop: CASSFVRGEQYF. The nucleotides are TGTGCCAGCAGCTTTGTGAGGGGCGAGCAGTACTTC. Supplemented by the reference TRBV7-2 and TRBJ2-7 proteins around the CDR3, the complete variable domain is GAGVSQSPSNKVTEKGKDVELRCDPISGHTALYWYRQSLGQGLEFLIYFQGNSAPDKSGLPSDRFSAERTGGSVSTLTIQRTQQEDSAVYLCASSFVRGEQYFGPGTRLTVT.